The subject of this entry is one T cell receptor beta chain. What it binds is not known. The record originates from a study of shared clonotypes between healthy human individuals. Study overall: A donor's plate count was three for CD4 naive and three for CD4 memory; CD8 naive had two and CD8 memory one.

Replicate PCRs run on sorted subsets employed approximately 0.2 ug DNA, 25,000 to 35,000 T cell genomes. Method: immunoSEQ multiplex PCR; TCRdb's copy keeps in-frame clones and lacks some. The sample carries some 500,000 clones, about 96% recorded once. Findings of the study overall: A small donor pool kept down the genetic and exposure-history diversity that was represented.

Adults of Caucasian background living in Nashville, Tennessee made up all donors. CDR1 is MDHEN, CDR2 SYDVKM, per germline. The V end lost 6 bases, the J end lost 4 bases, and 16 bases lay between the germline ends. The CDR3 is 15 residues long. V usage is TRBV28 and J usage is TRBJ1-5, with a weak D call TRBD1 (5 bases). The sequence derives from a woman younger than 45 in good health. What was sequenced was naive CD4+ T cells sorted from blood. Subset indicated: CD45RA+ positively selected. The CDR3 reads CASSPRQGGNQPQHF. CDR3 nucleotides: TGTGCCAGCAGCCCTAGGCAGGGTGGGAATCAGCCCCAGCATTTT.